This T cell receptor (beta chain) was captured by sequencing in a study of OX40 agonist ivuxolimab in advanced cancers. Study information: Ivuxolimab, an agonist antibody against OX40 (CD134), was given to patients. Partial responses were achieved by three patients, of whom one had hepatocellular carcinoma and two had cutaneous melanoma. Study-level findings and limits: The mean number of expanded clones was higher in CD8+ T cells than in CD4+.

Autoimmune disease history or systemic immunosuppression excluded patients. This clone was detected only once. Its target is unknown. The CDR3 spans 11 residues. Trimming left V 3 bases short and J 6 bases short, with 4 bases between. Germline V lookup: CDR1 MGHDK, CDR2 SYGVNS. Assay used: immunoSEQ multiplex PCR; TCRdb lists only in-frame clones, some missing. The sample shows approximately 62,000 clones, 70% to 90% of them seen only once. This TCR came from an adult with an advanced solid tumor such as melanoma, head and neck, liver or kidney cancer. This chain uses TRBV25-1 with TRBJ2-3; D unresolved. Sequencing used CD4+ or CD8+ T cells sorted from blood, obtained in a trial of the OX40 agonist ivuxolimab. The CDR3 sequence is CASSDEDTQYF. Here the CDR3 DNA reads TGTGCCAGCAGTGATGAGGATACGCAGTATTTT.